Below, 32 T cell receptor beta chains from the same sample are listed, as sequenced in a study of Graves' ophthalmopathy and Graves' hyperthyroidism. Amplification from RNA transcripts yielded the TCR beta CDR3 regions. HTBI primers served in a first-round RT-PCR, which a second-round multiplex PCR followed. TCRdb independently ran MiXCR on the multiplex PCR reads; one entry per CDR3 protein. This table has approximately 640,000 distinct CDR3 sequences, roughly 41% appearing once. The sample was peripheral blood. The source of these receptors is an adult man with Graves' ophthalmopathy.

This rearrangement joins TRBV6-1 to TRBJ1-2; no clear D. Germline V gene data show CDR1 as MNHNS and CDR2 as SASEGT. The CDR3 covers 14 residues. The V gene lost 8 bases and the J gene lost 0 bases, with 13 bases spanning the gap. The CDR3 coding sequence is TGTGCCAGCCGAGAACCGGGGTCTAACTATGGCTACACCTTC. It translates to CASREPGSNYGYTF.

The sample holds many counts of this clonotype. This sequence joins TRBV2 and TRBJ1-5, with D maybe TRBD1 (6 bases). Germline loops: CDR1 SNHLY, CDR2 FYNNEI. The CDR3 contains 14 residues. V lost 3 bases to trimming and J lost 2 bases, with 8 bases between them. The CDR3 loop reads CASSERTGNQPQHF. In DNA, the CDR3 is TGTGCCAGCAGTGAGCGGACAGGCAATCAGCCCCAGCATTTT.

This clonotype was found many times. The chain joins TRBV2 to TRBJ2-6; a weak D match, TRBD2 (6 bases). V gave up 6 bases and J gave up 0 bases, with 21 bases separating them. The CDR3 is 19 amino acids. Germline V gives CDR1 SNHLY, CDR2 FYNNEI. CDR3 coding DNA: TGTGCCAGCAGGGTACTTGTAGCGGTACATCTCTCTGGGGCCAACGTCCTGACTTTC. It is translated as CASRVLVAVHLSGANVLTF.

This clonotype was observed many times. V and J are TRBV14 and TRBJ1-2; no clear D gene. The CDR3 runs 13 residues. Per the germline V gene, CDR1 is SGHDN and CDR2 is FVKESK. Deletions cut 4 bases from V and 8 bases from J, with 14 bases between. CDR3 residues: CASSRMTAWGYTF. The CDR3 coding sequence is TGTGCCAGCAGCCGAATGACTGCCTGGGGCTACACCTTC.

This clonotype has ten or more counts. CDR3 DNA: TGTGCCAGCAACAGGGGGATCGAGACCCAGTACTTC. Translating gives CASNRGIETQYF. This rearrangement joins TRBV5-6 to TRBJ2-5, with TRBD1 matching 8 bases. V lost 6 bases, J lost 5 bases, and 3 bases stayed unmatched. There are 12 residues in the CDR3. Germline values: CDR1 SGHDT, CDR2 YYEEEE.

This clonotype was observed at least ten times. The rearrangement joins TRBV19 to TRBJ2-5; a weak D match, TRBD2 (5 bases). Germline V CDR1 and CDR2: LNHDA, SQIVND (reference sequence). Trimming left V 3 bases short and J 2 bases short, with 13 bases between. CDR3 size: 15 residues. CDR3 sequence reads: CASSMETTQQETQYF. CDR3 sequence (DNA): TGTGCCAGTAGTATGGAGACTACCCAACAAGAGACCCAGTACTTC.

The chain combines TRBV12-3 or TRBV12-4 with TRBJ1-5, with 8 bases matching TRBD1. This CDR3 spans 13 amino acids. The trim removed 6 bases at V and 5 bases at J, leaving 3 bases unmatched. The CDR3 DNA sequence: TGTGCCAGCAGAAAACAGGGGGATCAGCCCCAGCATTTT. Encoded protein: CASRKQGDQPQHF.

The J gene is TRBJ2-5, the V gene TRBV25-1, with TRBD2 matching over 10 bases. The V gene's germline CDR1 is MGHDK and CDR2 SYGVNS. J was trimmed by 2 bases and V by 4 bases; bases with no gene match: 7. The CDR3 runs 16 residues. The DNA of the CDR3 is TGTGCCAGCAGTGCCCTGCTAGCGGGGGTGCAAGAGACCCAGTACTTC. Protein product: CASSALLAGVQETQYF.

This clonotype was seen more than once but under ten times. The chain employs TRBV20-1 and TRBJ1-4; perhaps TRBD1 as D (6 bases). Trimming left V 6 bases short and J 8 bases short, with 19 bases between. The germline gives CDR1 DFQATT, CDR2 SNEGSKA (reference sequence). This CDR3 has 14 amino acids. CDR3 region: CSARRGGGGEKLFF. DNA of the CDR3: TGCAGTGCGAGAAGGGGGGGGGGTGGGGAAAAACTGTTTTTT.

The J gene is TRBJ1-1, the V gene TRBV12-3 or TRBV12-4; D gene unclear. V lost 7 bases and J 7 bases, leaving 10 bases between the germline ends. CDR3 length equals 11 residues. CDR3 region: CASNLGREAFF. CDR3 bases: TGTGCCAGCAACCTCGGACGTGAAGCTTTCTTT.

This clonotype was recorded at least ten times. V and J are TRBV4-1 and TRBJ1-2; the D is unclear. V gave up 4 bases and J gave up 5 bases, with 11 bases separating them. There are 13 residues in the CDR3. Germline lookup yields CDR1 MGHRA and CDR2 YSYEKL. As DNA, the CDR3 is TGCGCCAGCAGCCCCCGACCCGCGTATGGCTACACCTTC. Its translation is CASSPRPAYGYTF.

The DNA of the CDR3 is TGTGCCAGCCGGCCGGGGCGCACCGGGGAGCTGTTTTTT. Translating it yields CASRPGRTGELFF. The V and J genes are TRBV2 and TRBJ2-2; D might be TRBD1 or TRBD2, each matching 5 bases. The length of the CDR3 is 13 residues. Germline V CDR1 and CDR2: SNHLY, FYNNEI. V was cut by 8 bases and J by 4 bases, with 11 bases left in between.

This clonotype was found a few times. The CDR3 protein is CASSSGQGRNTEAFF. In nucleotides, the CDR3 is TGTGCCAGCAGTTCCGGACAGGGCAGGAACACTGAAGCTTTCTTT. This chain links TRBV7-3 with TRBJ1-1, with TRBD1 matching 8 bases. There are 15 residues in the CDR3. V trimming: 6 bases; J trimming: 1 base; junction bases outside the gene matches: 7. Germline V lookup: CDR1 SGHTA, CDR2 FQGTGA.

The chain has TRBV25-1 and TRBJ2-7; TRBD1 aligns across 8 bases. The CDR3 runs to 15 residues. Germline trimming cut 5 bases from V and 10 bases from J; bases unmatched to any gene: 16. The germline V gene has CDR1 MGHDK and CDR2 SYGVNS. The CDR3 loop reads CASSSLDTPGQDQYF. In DNA, the CDR3 is TGTGCCAGCAGTTCTTTGGACACCCCGGGACAGGACCAGTACTTC.

This clonotype was observed a few times. The junction departs from germline at one end; a sequencing error may be responsible. The chain combines TRBV10-3 with TRBJ1-5; the D is unclear. Germline CDR1 is ENHRY and CDR2 is SYGVKD. CDR3 size: 11 residues. The CDR3 loop is CASSEYQPQHF. CDR3 in DNA: TGTGCCAGCAGTGAATATCAGCCCCAGCATTTT.

This clonotype was picked up many times. A junction end diverges from the germline sequence, so it may reflect a read error. The rearrangement uses TRBV10-3 and TRBJ1-1; D is uncertain. CDR1 and CDR2 (germline): ENHRY, SYGVKD. The CDR3 is made up of 17 amino acids. In nucleotides, the CDR3 is TGTGCCATCAGTGAGAGGAGGGCAGCCCCTATGAACACTGAAACTTTCTTT. Residues: CAISERRAAPMNTETFF.

A word on this clonotype: A read error may produce the germline difference seen at one junction end. The chain uses TRBV10-3 and TRBJ2-7, with TRBD2 as a possible D gene (5 bases). The CDR3 is 17 amino acids. Germline V gene data show CDR1 as ENHRY and CDR2 as SYGVKD. DNA of the CDR3: TGTGCCAGCAGTTACTCGAATTCAGCGGTGAGCTCCTACGAGCAGTACTTC. It yields the protein CASSYSNSAVSSYEQYF.

This clonotype was seen many times. The chain has TRBV2 and TRBJ1-5; TRBD1 aligns across 9 bases. Germline V gene data show CDR1 as SNHLY and CDR2 as FYNNEI. CDR3 length equals 14 residues. After removal of 6 bases from V and 7 bases from J, the junction contained 7 bases not matched to a gene. The CDR3 region is CASRSTGGGQPQHF. The CDR3 DNA follows: TGTGCCAGCAGATCTACAGGGGGCGGCCAGCCCCAGCATTTT.

This clonotype came up many times. The rearrangement joins TRBV7-9 to TRBJ1-2; possibly TRBD1 for D (5 bases). This CDR3 comprises 13 residues. The germline V gene encodes CDR1 SEHNR and CDR2 FQNEAQ (reference sequence). The V end was cut by 7 bases, the J end by 8 bases, with 17 bases between. The DNA of the CDR3 is TGTGCCAGCACCCCAGTAGGAGGGGCGGGCTACACCTTC. Protein: CASTPVGGAGYTF.

J is TRBJ2-2 and V is TRBV25-1; D is unclear. Germline CDR1 MGHDK, CDR2 SYGVNS. V lost 2 bases and J 4 bases, leaving 11 bases between the germline ends. CDR3 length: 15 amino acids. The CDR3 bases are TGTGCCAGCAGTGAAACCTTTGGGTCCACCGGGGAGCTGTTTTTT. Protein: CASSETFGSTGELFF.

V gene TRBV2 combines with J gene TRBJ1-1; 8 bases are a match to TRBD1. V trimming: 6 bases; J trimming: 1 base; junction bases outside the gene matches: 10. Per germline, CDR1 SNHLY and CDR2 FYNNEI. This CDR3 is built from 16 residues. CDR3 DNA: TGTGCCAGCAGGATCGGCAGGGGGCCTAGGAACACTGAAGCTTTCTTT. Its protein is CASRIGRGPRNTEAFF.

This clonotype showed up many times. The rearrangement uses TRBV9 and TRBJ1-3, with D tentatively TRBD1 (5 bases). The V and J ends lost 1 base and 2 bases respectively, with 10 bases between them. The germline CDR1 and CDR2 sequences are SGDLS and YYNGEE. The CDR3 extends over 15 amino acids. The CDR3 nucleotides read TGTGCCAGCAGCGTACAGGGCGGCCCTGGAAACACCATATATTTT. This translates into CASSVQGGPGNTIYF.

To note about this clonotype: This clone may be a read error of a much larger clone one base away. The missing conserved phenylalanine or tryptophan at the end of this CDR3 makes a read error likely. J is TRBJ1-6 and V is TRBV5-5; D is undetermined. There are 14 residues in the CDR3. With 3 bases removed from V and 5 bases from J, the gap between germline ends came to 9 bases. Germline values: CDR1 SGHKS, CDR2 YYEKEE (reference sequence). CDR3 in amino acids: CASSYGSNNSPLHL. In nucleotides, the CDR3 is TGTGCCAGCAGCTACGGGAGTAATAATTCACCCCTCCACCTT.

The CDR3 region is CSARRQGAYF. The CDR3 DNA sequence: TGCAGTGCTAGAAGGCAGGGCGCGTACTTC. This sequence joins TRBV20-1 and TRBJ2-4, with D perhaps TRBD1 (5 bases). V lost 2 bases to trimming and J lost 15 bases, with 11 bases between them. Germline values: CDR1 DFQATT, CDR2 SNEGSKA (reference sequence). The CDR3 covers 10 residues.

The table lists this clonotype with many counts. J is TRBJ1-5 and V is TRBV24-1, with D possibly being TRBD1 (5 bases). The V gene lost 3 bases and the J gene lost 6 bases, with 8 bases spanning the gap. This CDR3 region has 13 residues. Germline assignment: CDR1 KGHDR and CDR2 SFDVKD. CDR3 sequence reads: CATSDSRGQPQHF. The DNA of the CDR3 is TGTGCCACCAGTGATAGTAGGGGTCAGCCCCAGCATTTT.

The V and J genes are TRBV4-1 and TRBJ2-7; 9 bases match TRBD1. The CDR3 contains 15 residues. V was pared by 1 base and J by 4 bases, with 5 bases of the junction left unmatched. Germline CDR1 reads MGHRA; CDR2 reads YSYEKL. The CDR3 DNA is TGCGCCAGCAGCCAAGGGGACAGGGAGTATTACGAGCAGTACTTC. Translated, it gives CASSQGDREYYEQYF.

This clonotype turned up a few times. The rearrangement uses TRBV20-1 and TRBJ2-7, with D possibly matching TRBD1 (5 bases). CDR1 DFQATT and CDR2 SNEGSKA come from the germline V gene (reference sequence). The CDR3 has 12 amino acids. V lost 4 bases, J lost 5 bases, and 12 bases lay in between. The CDR3 spells CSATQGLNEQYF. The CDR3, as DNA: TGCAGTGCTACCCAGGGTCTTAACGAGCAGTACTTC.

The table lists this clonotype with many counts. The J gene is TRBJ1-4, the V gene TRBV4-1, with a possible D match to TRBD1 (5 bases). This CDR3 region has 14 residues. CDR1 is MGHRA and CDR2 is YSYEKL in the germline V gene. Trimming shortened V by 5 bases and J by 4 bases, and 11 bases separated the two germline ends. CDR3: CASSMTAVNEKLFF. The CDR3 region has the DNA TGCGCCAGCAGCATGACAGCTGTTAATGAAAAACTGTTTTTT.

At least ten counts were recorded for this clonotype. The V gene is TRBV19, the J gene TRBJ1-1; D unclear. The germline V and J ends were trimmed by 5 bases and 7 bases, with 11 bases remaining between them. Germline CDR1 reads LNHDA; CDR2 reads SQIVND (reference sequence). This CDR3 has 12 residues. The CDR3 is CASSGGRSEAFF. The DNA of the CDR3 is TGTGCCAGTAGTGGAGGACGAAGTGAAGCTTTCTTT.

This sequence joins TRBV7-9 and TRBJ2-5; perhaps TRBD2 as D (6 bases). CDR3 size: 14 residues. The germline CDR1 and CDR2 sequences are SEHNR and FQNEAQ (reference sequence). Between the trimmed V and J ends, which lost 7 bases and 4 bases, there was a span of 16 bases. The CDR3 bases are TGTGCCAGCACACACGTTGCGGGGACAGAGACCCAGTACTTC. Its translation: CASTHVAGTETQYF.

The gene calls are TRBV24-1 and TRBJ1-2; no clear D gene. V was trimmed by 12 bases and J by 0 bases, leaving 16 bases between them. The CDR3 extends over 14 amino acids. The germline V gene encodes CDR1 KGHDR and CDR2 SFDVKD. The CDR3 sequence: CAWSVLETNYGYTF. CDR3 DNA sequence: TGTGCCTGGAGTGTACTAGAGACTAACTATGGCTACACCTTC.

The V gene is TRBV7-8, the J gene TRBJ2-2; 9 bases are shared with TRBD2. The CDR3 runs 18 residues. J lost 4 bases, V lost 0 bases, and 9 bases had no gene match. The germline CDR1 and CDR2 sequences are SGHVS and FQNEAQ. CDR3 region: CASSLAVYAGGGTGELFF. The DNA for the CDR3 is TGTGCCAGCAGCTTAGCCGTTTATGCGGGAGGGGGCACCGGGGAGCTGTTTTTT.